A single sample is the source of the 9 T cell receptor beta chains below, sequenced in a study of T cell responses to AZD1222 COVID-19 vaccine. Repertoires were generated with immunoSEQ multiplex PCR, while TCRdb's copy carries only in-frame clones and drops some. The sample holds some 130,000 clones, roughly 89% seen once. The starting material was peripheral blood, obtained on day 0 of AZD1222 vaccination. The receptors were gathered from an adult in good health.

The chain has TRBV30 and TRBJ2-7; 7 positions match TRBD1. The CDR3 spans 13 residues. V lost 2 bases, J lost 13 bases, and 14 bases stayed unmatched. The germline V gene encodes CDR1 GTSNPN and CDR2 SVGIG (reference sequence). The CDR3, as DNA: TGTGCCTGGAGTCCTACCAAAACAGGGGCGCGTTACTTC. Amino acid sequence: CAWSPTKTGARYF.

The genes are TRBV2 and TRBJ1-1; 10 nucleotides agree with TRBD1. This CDR3 has 18 amino acids. The V gene's germline CDR1 is SNHLY and CDR2 FYNNEI. V shed 0 bases, J shed 0 bases, and the junction held 7 bases outside the gene matches. CDR3 nucleotides: TGTGCCAGCAGTGAAGCACAGGGACAGGGGCTAATGAACACTGAAGCTTTCTTT. Protein product: CASSEAQGQGLMNTEAFF.

The genes are TRBV6-2 or TRBV6-3 and TRBJ1-5; D call uncertain. Germline V gene lookup returns CDR1 MNHEY and CDR2 SVGEGT. Between the trimmed V and J ends, which lost 5 bases and 7 bases, there was a span of 12 bases. The CDR3 has 13 residues. The CDR3 spells CASSKTNWQPQHF. DNA for the CDR3: TGTGCCAGCAGTAAGACAAACTGGCAGCCCCAGCATTTT.

The chain links TRBV3-1 (or the pseudogene TRBV3-2) to TRBJ1-2; tentatively, D is TRBD1 (5 bases). CDR1 and CDR2 from the germline V gene are LGHDT and YNNKEL (reference sequence). Trimming removed 3 bases at V and 6 bases at J, with 8 bases between. CDR3 length equals 12 residues. CDR3 in amino acids: CASSHVGDGYTF. As DNA, the CDR3 is TGTGCCAGCAGCCATGTGGGGGATGGCTACACCTTC.

This clone was observed a single time. The chain couples TRBV5-6 to TRBJ2-7, with TRBD2 identical over 7 bases. CDR3 length: 16 amino acids. Germline CDR1 SGHDT, CDR2 YYEEEE. Trimming at V came to 2 bases and at J to 4 bases, leaving 12 bases not matched to a gene. The CDR3 region is CASSFNAWGDYYEQYF. The CDR3 region has the DNA TGTGCCAGCAGCTTCAATGCGTGGGGGGACTATTACGAGCAGTACTTC.

The rearrangement joins TRBV6-5 to TRBJ2-6; the D gene is possibly TRBD1 (5 bases). Trimming cost V 5 bases and J 0 bases, with 8 bases left between them. Germline CDR1 reads MNHEY; CDR2 reads SVGAGI. The CDR3 has 15 residues. DNA for the CDR3: TGTGCCAGCAGTCAGGGTGTCTCTGGGGCCAACGTCCTGACTTTC. It encodes CASSQGVSGANVLTF.

This sequence joins TRBV25-1 and TRBJ1-6; D perhaps matches TRBD1 (5 bases). The CDR3 extends over 15 amino acids. V was trimmed by 4 bases and J by 4 bases, leaving 11 bases between them. Germline loops: CDR1 MGHDK, CDR2 SYGVNS. CDR3 nucleotides: TGTGCCAGCAGTGTGGCAGGGCCTTATAATTCACCCCTCCACTTT. This translates into CASSVAGPYNSPLHF.

The chain links TRBV2 to TRBJ2-2; D may be TRBD1 (5 bases). Germline assignment: CDR1 SNHLY and CDR2 FYNNEI. Trimming cost V 3 bases and J 4 bases, with 9 bases left between them. The CDR3 is 14 amino acids. The CDR3 region has the DNA TGTGCCAGCAGTGAGACAGTTTCCACCGGGGAGCTGTTTTTT. Protein product: CASSETVSTGELFF. The complete variable domain, with remaining parts taken from reference TRBV2 and TRBJ2-2, reads EPEVTQTPSHQVTQMGQEVILRCVPISNHLYFYWYRQILGQKVEFLVSFYNNEISEKSEIFDDQFSVERPDGSNFTLKIRSTKLEDSAMYFCASSETVSTGELFFGEGSRLTVL.

The chain joins TRBV27 to TRBJ1-6; D is possibly TRBD1 (6 bases). The CDR3 length is 18 residues. V lost 5 bases, J lost 2 bases, and 19 bases lay in between. Per germline, CDR1 MNHEY and CDR2 SMNVEV (reference sequence). Written as DNA, the CDR3 is TGTGCCAGCAGTCTATATGGACGGGGGGCAGCCTATAATTCACCCCTCCACTTT. Amino acids: CASSLYGRGAAYNSPLHF.